The rows below give T cell receptor beta chains drawn from one sample of a study of T cell responses to AZD1222 COVID-19 vaccine. Measured with immunoSEQ multiplex PCR; TCRdb has only the in-frame clones, and not every one. The sample holds roughly 180,000 clones; just over 90% are singletons and the top ten take approximately 1.2%. The specimen was peripheral blood, collected 28 days after the second AZD1222 dose. These receptors all come from an adult who received the AZD1222 COVID-19 vaccine. Each CDR3 is given with its conserved first and last residue. D genes are given only for firm matches. Only some rows state a clone size, as once, few, many or a class for expanded clones.

>15|NA|NA|TRBV7-9|TRBJ2-5
CASSSGVRSTETQYF
TGTGCCAGCAGCTCAGGGGTTAGATCGACAGAGACCCAGTACTTC
>18|NA|NA|TRBV10-3|TRBJ1-6
CAISEFIARDLNNSPLHF
TGTGCCATCAGTGAGTTTATCGCCAGGGACTTGAATAATTCACCCCTCCACTTT
>12|NA|once|TRBV13|TRBJ1-1
CASSSHEGEAFF
TGTGCCAGCAGCTCCCACGAGGGTGAAGCTTTCTTT
>14|NA|NA|TRBV6-6|TRBJ1-2
CASSRSPGNYGYTF
TGTGCCAGCAGTCGATCCCCCGGGAACTATGGCTACACCTTC
>15|NA|NA|TRBV6-1|TRBJ2-7
CASSESVGPLGEQYF
TGTGCCAGCAGTGAATCGGTAGGGCCTCTGGGCGAGCAGTACTTC
>13|NA|NA|TRBV14|TRBJ1-6
CASSQWAGTPLHF
TGTGCCAGCAGCCAATGGGCCGGGACTCCCCTCCACTTT
>16|TRBD1|NA|TRBV7-8|TRBJ1-3
CASSLEPGGTGNTIYF
TGTGCCAGCAGCTTAGAACCAGGGGGGACTGGAAACACCATATATTTT
>14|NA|NA|TRBV6-6|TRBJ2-5
CASSYLTSGETQYF
TGTGCCAGCAGTTACCTGACCAGCGGGGAGACCCAGTACTTC
>13|NA|NA|TRBV30|TRBJ1-2
CASFMTLDYGYTF
TGTGCCTCATTTATGACGCTCGACTATGGCTACACCTTC
>15|TRBD1|NA|TRBV4-1|TRBJ2-5
CASSPQTGVGETQYF
TGCGCCAGCAGCCCCCAGACAGGGGTCGGGGAGACCCAGTACTTC
>16|NA|NA|TRBV2|TRBJ1-1
CASPGRGPIMNTEAFF
TGTGCCAGCCCCGGGCGGGGGCCTATTATGAACACTGAAGCTTTCTTT
>14|NA|NA|TRBV5-1|TRBJ1-5
CASSLVEGEQPQHF
TGCGCCAGCAGCTTGGTGGAGGGAGAACAGCCCCAGCATTTT
>13|NA|NA|TRBV3-1/TRBV3-2|TRBJ1-2
CASSQGGWYGYTF
TGTGCCAGCAGCCAAGGGGGATGGTATGGCTACACCTTC
>13|NA|NA|TRBV12-3/TRBV12-4|TRBJ1-1
CASSFGGATEAFF
TGTGCCAGCAGTTTCGGAGGGGCCACTGAAGCTTTCTTT
>14|NA|NA|TRBV7-9|TRBJ1-2
CASSLDGRLGGYTF
TGTGCCAGCAGCTTAGACGGCAGATTGGGAGGCTACACCTTC
>15|NA|many|TRBV6-6|TRBJ1-2
CASSQGLTGNYGYTF
TGTGCCAGCAGTCAAGGACTCACCGGAAACTATGGCTACACCTTC
>17|NA|once|TRBV5-1|TRBJ1-2
CASSLAAVGRGAEGYTF
TGCGCCAGCAGCTTGGCCGCTGTTGGGCGGGGGGCGGAAGGCTACACCTTC
>16|NA|once|TRBV5-8|TRBJ2-5
CASSFTSGGKQETQYF
TGTGCCAGCAGCTTCACGTCAGGAGGGAAACAAGAGACCCAGTACTTC
>17|TRBD2|NA|TRBV27|TRBJ2-3
CASSFRSNSGSTDTQYF
TGTGCCAGCAGTTTCCGATCGAATAGCGGGAGCACAGATACGCAGTATTTT
>13|NA|NA|TRBV28|TRBJ1-2
CASSLAGAYGYTF
TGTGCCAGCAGTTTAGCAGGGGCCTATGGCTACACCTTC
>14|NA|NA|TRBV7-9|TRBJ1-4
CASSLFPTNEKLFF
TGTGCCAGCAGCTTATTCCCGACTAATGAAAAACTGTTTTTT
>16|NA|once|TRBV18|TRBJ1-1
CASSPGTRAVRAEAFF
TGTGCCAGCTCACCCGGAACCAGGGCCGTCCGGGCTGAAGCTTTCTTT
>13|NA|NA|TRBV27|TRBJ2-7
CASSEIGIYEQYF
TGTGCCAGCAGTGAAATCGGTATCTACGAGCAGTACTTC
>14|NA|NA|TRBV6-5|TRBJ1-2
CASNHKGSPLGYTF
TGTGCCAGCAATCACAAAGGGAGTCCCCTCGGCTACACCTTC
>16|TRBD1|once|TRBV5-5|TRBJ1-3
CASSSTGGFSGNTIYF
TGTGCCAGCAGCTCGACAGGGGGCTTCTCTGGAAACACCATATATTTT
>12|TRBD1|NA|TRBV29-1|TRBJ1-1
CSVATGGSEAFF
TGCAGCGTCGCCACAGGGGGAAGTGAAGCTTTCTTT
>13|NA|NA|TRBV11-2|TRBJ1-3
CASSLLNGNTIYF
TGTGCCAGCAGCTTATTGAATGGAAACACCATATATTTT
>17|NA|NA|TRBV11-2|TRBJ2-1
CASSLIRRTVSYNEQFF
TGTGCCAGCAGCTTAATACGAAGGACGGTCTCCTACAATGAGCAGTTCTTC
>16|TRBD2|NA|TRBV6-4|TRBJ2-1
CASSDSGTSGYNEQFF
TGTGCCAGCAGTGATTCCGGGACTAGCGGCTACAATGAGCAGTTCTTC
>14|NA|NA|TRBV30|TRBJ2-7
CAWRPSDGSYEQYF
TGTGCCTGGAGACCGTCCGACGGGTCCTACGAGCAGTACTTC
>11|NA|NA|TRBV4-1|TRBJ1-2
CASKQNEGYTF
TGCGCCAGCAAGCAGAATGAGGGCTACACCTTC
>13|TRBD2|NA|TRBV30|TRBJ2-1
CAWSVQRGHEQFF
TGTGCCTGGAGTGTTCAGCGGGGTCATGAGCAGTTCTTC
>12|TRBD1|NA|TRBV11-2|TRBJ2-1
CAVTGVGNEQFF
TGTGCCGTGACAGGGGTTGGCAATGAGCAGTTCTTC
>16|TRBD1|NA|TRBV6-4|TRBJ2-7
CASSDSGDRAYYEQYF
TGTGCCAGCAGTGACTCGGGGGACAGGGCGTATTACGAGCAGTACTTC
>15|TRBD1|NA|TRBV4-1|TRBJ2-7
CASSLQTGEVGEQYF
TGCGCCAGCAGCCTCCAGACAGGGGAAGTAGGGGAGCAGTACTTC
>13|NA|NA|TRBV6-5|TRBJ1-3
CASSSNSGNTIYF
TGTGCCAGCAGTTCCAACTCTGGAAACACCATATATTTT
>14|NA|NA|TRBV18|TRBJ1-1
CASSPPGKRTEAFF
TGTGCCAGCTCACCACCCGGGAAAAGGACTGAAGCTTTCTTT
>13|NA|NA|TRBV12-3/TRBV12-4|TRBJ2-1
CASTLKLGGEQFF
TGTGCCAGCACCCTGAAATTAGGAGGTGAGCAGTTCTTC
>15|NA|NA|TRBV11-3|TRBJ2-3
CASSLGGGDPDTQYF
TGTGCCAGCAGCTTAGGGGGTGGGGACCCAGATACGCAGTATTTT
>14|NA|once|TRBV5-8|TRBJ1-6
CASSLGYMGSPLHF
TGTGCCAGCAGCTTGGGGTATATGGGTTCACCCCTCCACTTT
>8|NA|NA|TRBV28|TRBJ2-2
CASGELFF
TGTGCCAGCGGGGAGCTGTTTTTT
>14|TRBD1|NA|TRBV7-8|TRBJ1-5
CASSRQGGNQPQHF
TGTGCCAGCAGCCGCCAGGGGGGCAATCAGCCCCAGCATTTT
>16|NA|once|TRBV6-5|TRBJ1-2
CASSSRDTRMFYGYTF
TGTGCCAGCAGTTCCAGGGACACCCGAATGTTCTATGGCTACACCTTC
>15|TRBD1|NA|TRBV5-1|TRBJ2-3
CASRGQGGWTDTQYF
TGCGCCAGCAGGGGACAGGGTGGATGGACAGATACGCAGTATTTT
>15|NA|NA|TRBV14|TRBJ1-2
CASSQVQGSNYGYTF
TGTGCCAGCAGCCAAGTACAAGGCAGCAACTATGGCTACACCTTC
>16|TRBD2|NA|TRBV5-4|TRBJ2-5
CASSLTGELAEETQYF
TGTGCCAGCAGCTTAACCGGAGAACTAGCGGAAGAGACCCAGTACTTC
>15|TRBD2|NA|TRBV10-1|TRBJ2-3
CASSTTSGGPHTQYF
TGCGCCAGCAGTACGACTAGCGGGGGCCCGCATACGCAGTATTTT
>15|NA|NA|TRBV19|TRBJ2-2
CASSTDGAGTGELFF
TGTGCCAGTAGTACCGACGGGGCGGGCACCGGGGAGCTGTTTTTT
>11|NA|NA|TRBV19|TRBJ2-1
CATRDGNEQFF
TGTGCCACCAGAGACGGCAATGAGCAGTTCTTC
>17|NA|NA|TRBV11-2|TRBJ1-2
CASSLDRVQGANYGYTF
TGTGCCAGCAGCTTAGATAGGGTTCAGGGAGCTAACTATGGCTACACCTTC
>18|TRBD2|NA|TRBV27|TRBJ2-3
CASSSSLAGGPSTDTQYF
TGTGCCAGCAGTTCTTCCCTAGCGGGAGGGCCTAGCACAGATACGCAGTATTTT
>13|TRBD1|NA|TRBV7-2|TRBJ1-2
CASSLRQGGGYTF
TGTGCCAGCAGCTTACGACAGGGGGGTGGCTACACCTTC
>14|NA|NA|TRBV6-5|TRBJ2-3
CASSYRYSTDTQYF
TGTGCCAGCAGTTACAGATATAGCACAGATACGCAGTATTTT
>16|NA|NA|TRBV18|TRBJ2-3
CASSPAWGAVGDTQYF
TGTGCCAGCTCACCGGCTTGGGGCGCGGTCGGAGATACGCAGTATTTT
>14|TRBD1|NA|TRBV18|TRBJ2-3
CASSPGQGGDTQYF
TGTGCCAGCTCACCCGGACAGGGAGGAGATACGCAGTATTTT
>10|NA|NA|TRBV20-1|TRBJ2-1
CSAWNNEQFF
TGCAGTGCATGGAACAATGAGCAGTTCTTC
>17|NA|NA|TRBV6-2/TRBV6-3|TRBJ1-2
CASSYSDVKSSAYGYTF
TGTGCCAGCAGTTACTCGGATGTTAAGTCGAGCGCCTATGGCTACACCTTC